The 27 T cell receptor beta chains given below trace back to one sample, sequenced in a study of T cells after yellow fever vaccination. MiXCR was run by TCRdb on the 5' RACE reads, yielding one entry per CDR3 protein. This sample has under 550,000 distinct CDR3 sequences, with just over 20% found just once. The material was PBMCs, obtained more than 20 days after the first yellow fever vaccination. Receptors were obtained from a man younger than 35 who received the YFV17D yellow fever vaccine.

This CDR3 reads CASSEFVSYNEQFF. DNA of the CDR3: TGTGCCAGCAGTGAATTTGTCTCCTACAATGAGCAGTTCTTC. The J gene is TRBJ2-1, the V gene TRBV25-1; D gene unclear. V was cut by 1 base and J by 0 bases, with 4 bases left in between. The CDR3 runs to 14 residues. Germline V lookup: CDR1 MGHDK, CDR2 SYGVNS. Full variable domain (rest looked up from reference TRBV25-1 and TRBJ2-1): EADIYQTPRYLVIGTGKKITLECSQTMGHDKMYWYQQDPGMELHLIHYSYGVNSTEKGDLSSESTVSRIRTEHFPLTLESARPSHTSQYLCASSEFVSYNEQFFGPGTRLTVL.

This clonotype occurred many times. An end of the junction differs from the germline gene, which may be a read error. The chain has TRBV5-1 and TRBJ2-7; TRBD2 might be the D (6 bases). The germline CDR1 and CDR2 sequences are SGHRS and YFSETQ. CDR3 length: 14 amino acids. As DNA, the CDR3 is TGTGCCAGCAGTTTGGAGGGGAGCTCCTACGAGCAGTACTTC. As protein: CASSLEGSSYEQYF.

This clonotype was recorded a few times. This chain connects TRBV12-3 or TRBV12-4 to TRBJ2-5; unclear D gene. V shed 3 bases and J shed 5 bases, with 10 bases lying between them. This CDR3 contains 13 residues. CDR3 nucleotide sequence: TGTGCCAGCAGTTTCGTGCCCGAGGAGACCCAGTACTTC. Encoded protein: CASSFVPEETQYF.

In this sample, this clonotype turned up many times. The chain employs TRBV7-2 and TRBJ1-2; weak D call: TRBD1 (5 bases). Trimming left V 5 bases short and J 5 bases short, with 18 bases between. CDR1 and CDR2 (germline): SGHTA, FQGNSA. The length of the CDR3 is 15 residues. The CDR3 coding sequence is TGTGCCAGCAGCCCCATGGGGACGGAGCCTTATGGCTACACCTTC. Its translation is CASSPMGTEPYGYTF.

This clonotype was recorded once. The chain combines TRBV12-3 or TRBV12-4 with TRBJ2-7; 8 bases are a match to TRBD1. This CDR3 contains 16 residues. V gave up 5 bases and J gave up 4 bases; unmatched junction bases: 13. CDR3 bases: TGTGCCAGCAGTCACAACCCCGGGACAGGAGATTACGAGCAGTACTTC. This sequence encodes CASSHNPGTGDYEQYF.

This clonotype occurred a few times. The rearrangement uses TRBV9 and TRBJ2-3; possibly TRBD1 for D (6 bases). This CDR3 contains 15 residues. Germline V gene sequence: CDR1 SGDLS, CDR2 YYNGEE. Trimming took off 0 bases at V and 0 bases at J, with 8 bases between the two ends. This CDR3 reads CASSVGQASTDTQYF. In DNA, the CDR3 is TGTGCCAGCAGCGTAGGACAGGCTAGCACAGATACGCAGTATTTT.

This chain uses TRBV12-3 or TRBV12-4 with TRBJ2-7; a weak D match, TRBD2 (7 bases). The CDR3 is 15 residues long. The germline V and J ends were trimmed by 4 bases and 2 bases, with 15 bases remaining between them. The DNA for the CDR3 is TGTGCCAGCAGTTCCTTAACCGGGGGGCCCTACGAGCAGTACTTC. It is translated as CASSSLTGGPYEQYF.

This chain connects TRBV4-3 to TRBJ1-6; 9 bases align to TRBD1. The CDR3 has 16 residues. The J segment lost 15 bases and the V segment lost 3 bases, leaving 15 bases of the junction unmatched. Germline CDR1 reads LGHNA; CDR2 reads YSLEER. CDR3: CASSHPTGTGSRRLHF. CDR3 in DNA: TGCGCCAGCAGCCATCCCACCGGGACAGGGTCCAGGCGCCTCCACTTT.

This clonotype was observed a few times. The chain employs TRBV7-2 and TRBJ1-5; unclear D gene. Trimming shortened V by 3 bases and J by 4 bases, and 10 bases separated the two germline ends. Germline CDR1 SGHTA, CDR2 FQGNSA. There are 14 residues in the CDR3. This CDR3 reads CASSFPGLNQPQHF. As DNA, the CDR3 is TGTGCCAGCAGCTTCCCGGGATTGAATCAGCCCCAGCATTTT.

The chain is built from TRBV6-2 or TRBV6-3 and TRBJ2-5; 8 bases are shared with TRBD1. The V and J ends lost 2 bases and 5 bases, in that order; junction bases with no gene match: 7. From germline, CDR1 is MNHEY and CDR2 SVGEGT. The CDR3 covers 15 residues. CDR3: CASSYGQGGGETQYF. CDR3 coding DNA: TGTGCCAGCAGTTACGGACAGGGTGGAGGGGAGACCCAGTACTTC.

The chain links TRBV15 to TRBJ2-3; perhaps TRBD1 as D (7 bases). Germline-derived CDR1 and CDR2 are LNHNV and YYDKDF (reference sequence). V lost 1 base and J lost 4, with 12 bases in between. CDR3 size: 15 residues. Here the CDR3 DNA reads TGTGCCACCAGCAGAGGTGGCAGGGGGGCAGATACGCAGTATTTT. It yields the protein CATSRGGRGADTQYF.

The rearrangement uses TRBV6-5 and TRBJ2-3, with no clear D. The germline gives CDR1 MNHEY, CDR2 SVGAGI. V gave up 2 bases and J gave up 2 bases, with 8 bases separating them. The CDR3 extends over 14 amino acids. This CDR3 is CASSYRAVTDTQYF. The CDR3 bases are TGTGCCAGCAGTTACCGAGCAGTCACAGATACGCAGTATTTT.

This clonotype has a count of ten or more. The V and J genes are TRBV5-1 and TRBJ2-7; the match to TRBD1 covers 9 bases. V lost 4 bases to trimming and J lost 2 bases; unmatched junction nucleotides: 4. The CDR3 spans 14 residues. CDR1 is SGHRS, CDR2 YFSETQ, per germline. This CDR3 is CASSTGQGTYEQYF. DNA for the CDR3: TGCGCCAGCAGCACCGGACAGGGGACCTACGAGCAGTACTTC.

The chain links TRBV12-3 or TRBV12-4 to TRBJ2-5; no firm D call. Trimming pared 0 bases from V and 4 bases from J, leaving 3 bases between. This CDR3 contains 12 residues. The CDR3 spells CASSLATETQYF. The CDR3 DNA follows: TGTGCCAGCAGTTTAGCAACAGAGACCCAGTACTTC.

This chain uses TRBV6-1 with TRBJ1-2; no clear D. CDR3 size: 13 residues. Trimming left V 2 bases short and J 8 bases short, with 12 bases between. Germline loops: CDR1 MNHNS, CDR2 SASEGT. The CDR3 spells CASSEYPDRGYTF. CDR3 DNA: TGTGCCAGCAGTGAATATCCTGATCGCGGCTACACCTTC.

V is TRBV7-2 and J is TRBJ1-2; D possibly corresponds to TRBD1 (5 bases). Looked up from germline, CDR1 is SGHTA and CDR2 is FQGNSA. The V gene lost 2 bases and the J gene lost 4 bases, with 14 bases spanning the gap. CDR3 size: 15 residues. The DNA for the CDR3 is TGTGCCAGCAGCTTAATGGAGGGGCGCGGCTATGGCTACACCTTC. Translated: CASSLMEGRGYGYTF.

This chain uses TRBV28 with TRBJ2-3; no reliable D call. The CDR3 is 13 residues long. V dropped 6 bases and J dropped 3 bases, with 10 bases sitting between them. Germline lookup yields CDR1 MDHEN and CDR2 SYDVKM. The CDR3 DNA follows: TGTGCCAGCAGGCCAGCTACAACAGATACGCAGTATTTT. Translation gives CASRPATTDTQYF.

This clonotype was seen more than once but under ten times. The V call is TRBV7-2, the J call TRBJ2-5; TRBD1 or TRBD2 may be the D gene (5 bases each). V was pared by 5 bases and J by 9 bases, with 19 bases between. This CDR3 spans 14 amino acids. The germline V gene has CDR1 SGHTA and CDR2 FQGNSA. DNA for the CDR3: TGTGCCAGCAGCAGGGGACCCCCCTACGGGGCCCAGTACTTC. It specifies CASSRGPPYGAQYF.

This clonotype turned up a few times. The V and J genes are TRBV6-1 and TRBJ2-7; D is undetermined. The germline V gene encodes CDR1 MNHNS and CDR2 SASEGT. Between the trimmed V and J ends, which lost 4 bases and 5 bases, there was a span of 9 bases. This CDR3 is 12 amino acids long. CDR3 nucleotide sequence: TGTGCCAGCAGTGCTCAAGGGAACGAGCAGTACTTC. It encodes CASSAQGNEQYF.

This clonotype was counted only a few times. This chain links TRBV5-1 with TRBJ2-5, with 10 positions matching TRBD2. Germline V gene sequence: CDR1 SGHRS, CDR2 YFSETQ. V gave up 3 bases and J gave up 2 bases; unmatched junction bases: 4. CDR3 size: 15 residues. Here the CDR3 reads CASSYGLADQETQYF. DNA for the CDR3: TGCGCCAGCAGCTACGGACTAGCGGATCAAGAGACCCAGTACTTC.

The chain is built from TRBV23-1 and TRBJ2-1, with D perhaps matching TRBD1 or TRBD2 (6 bases each). TRBV23-1 is sorted into the ORF group, with uncertain function. The CDR3 has 15 amino acids. Trimming left V 10 bases short and J 7 bases short, with 23 bases between. As DNA, the CDR3 is TGCGCCACCCCACGAGGGGGGTGGATTAGGAATGAGCAGTTCTTC. This codes for CATPRGGWIRNEQFF.

This clonotype turned up a few times. The chain employs TRBV6-2 or TRBV6-3 and TRBJ2-7, with TRBD1 identical over 7 bases. The CDR3 contains 15 residues. Per the germline V gene, CDR1 is MNHEY and CDR2 is SVGEGT. Unmatched junction bases numbered 10, after V lost 5 bases and J lost 3 bases. In DNA form, the CDR3 reads TGTGCCAGCAGTACGACCCGACAGGGAAACTACGAGCAGTACGTC. It specifies CASSTTRQGNYEQYV.

This clonotype was observed at least ten times. V gene TRBV4-3 combines with J gene TRBJ2-1; D remains ambiguous. Germline-derived CDR1 and CDR2 are LGHNA and YSLEER. V was shortened by 0 bases and J by 2 bases, with 11 bases between the two germline ends. This CDR3 comprises 16 residues. CDR3 protein: CASSQDHPTAYNEQFF. As DNA, the CDR3 is TGCGCCAGCAGCCAAGATCACCCGACCGCCTACAATGAGCAGTTCTTC.

This chain links TRBV20-1 with TRBJ2-3; 7 bases are shared with TRBD2. There are 15 residues in the CDR3. Trimming cost V 1 base and J 0 bases; bases outside gene matches: 4. Looked up from germline, CDR1 is DFQATT and CDR2 is SNEGSKA (reference sequence). CDR3 loop: CSARGTGGSTDTQYF. In DNA form, the CDR3 reads TGCAGTGCTAGAGGGACGGGGGGTAGCACAGATACGCAGTATTTT.

This clonotype has just a few counts. The rearrangement joins TRBV2 to TRBJ2-5; 7 nucleotides match TRBD2. The CDR3 extends over 14 amino acids. The germline V gene has CDR1 SNHLY and CDR2 FYNNEI. With 2 bases clipped from V and 5 bases from J, the junction kept 5 bases outside the gene matches. The CDR3 DNA sequence: TGTGCCAGCAGTGAATCGGGGGGTACGGAGACCCAGTACTTC. Protein product: CASSESGGTETQYF.

This clonotype was seen a handful of times. The chain couples TRBV2 to TRBJ2-3, with 10 bases matching TRBD2. Germline CDR1 reads SNHLY; CDR2 reads FYNNEI. V lost 2 bases and J lost 4; bases outside the gene matches: 3. The CDR3 is 15 residues long. The CDR3 coding sequence is TGTGCCAGCAGTGAACAGGGACTAGCGTCAGATACGCAGTATTTT. Its protein is CASSEQGLASDTQYF. Looking up the rest from reference TRBV2 and TRBJ2-3 gives the full variable domain: EPEVTQTPSHQVTQMGQEVILRCVPISNHLYFYWYRQILGQKVEFLVSFYNNEISEKSEIFDDQFSVERPDGSNFTLKIRSTKLEDSAMYFCASSEQGLASDTQYFGPGTRLTVL.

V and J are TRBV29-1 and TRBJ2-3; the D gene is possibly TRBD2 (6 bases). The V end lost 7 bases, the J end lost 0 bases, and 14 bases lay between the germline ends. This CDR3 contains 14 residues. Germline CDR1 reads SQVTM; CDR2 reads ANQGSEA. The CDR3 here is CSASGRGSTDTQYF. CDR3 bases: TGCAGCGCCTCGGGGCGGGGTAGCACAGATACGCAGTATTTT.